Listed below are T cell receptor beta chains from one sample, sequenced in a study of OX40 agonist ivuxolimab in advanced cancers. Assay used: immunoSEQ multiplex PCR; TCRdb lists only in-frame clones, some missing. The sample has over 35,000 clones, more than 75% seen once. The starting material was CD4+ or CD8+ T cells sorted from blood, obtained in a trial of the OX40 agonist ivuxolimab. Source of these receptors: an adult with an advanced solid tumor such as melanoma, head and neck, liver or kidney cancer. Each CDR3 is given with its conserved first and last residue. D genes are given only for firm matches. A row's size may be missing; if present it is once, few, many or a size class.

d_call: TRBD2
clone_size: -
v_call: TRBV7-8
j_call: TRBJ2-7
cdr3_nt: TGTGCCAGCAGCTTACCCACTAGCGGAACCTACGAGCAGTACTTC
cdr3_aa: CASSLPTSGTYEQYF

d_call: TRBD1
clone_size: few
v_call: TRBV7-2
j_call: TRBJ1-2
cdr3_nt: TGTGCCAGCAGCTTTGGACAGGCCGATGGCTACACCTTC
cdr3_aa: CASSFGQADGYTF

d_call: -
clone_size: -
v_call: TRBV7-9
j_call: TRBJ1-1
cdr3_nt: TGTGCCAGCAGCTTAGCGGAGTTTTGGAACACTGAAGCTTTCTTT
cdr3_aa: CASSLAEFWNTEAFF

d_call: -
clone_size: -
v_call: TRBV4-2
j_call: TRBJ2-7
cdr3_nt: TGTGCCAGCAGCCCTAGGACAGTCTCCTACGAGCAGTACTTC
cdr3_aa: CASSPRTVSYEQYF

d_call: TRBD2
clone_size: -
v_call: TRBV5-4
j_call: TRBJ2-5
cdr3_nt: TGTGCCAGCAGAGATGAACTAGCGGGGGGAAAGACCCAGTACTTC
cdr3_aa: CASRDELAGGKTQYF

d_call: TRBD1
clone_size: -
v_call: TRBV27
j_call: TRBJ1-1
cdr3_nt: TGTGCCAGCAGTCCCCAGCTCGGGACAGGGTTATATCCTGAAGCTTTCTTT
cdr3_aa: CASSPQLGTGLYPEAFF

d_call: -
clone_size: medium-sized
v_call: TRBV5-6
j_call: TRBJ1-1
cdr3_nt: TGTGCCAGCAGTTTGCGACTCGGACAGTTTGAAGCTTTCTTT
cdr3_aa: CASSLRLGQFEAFF

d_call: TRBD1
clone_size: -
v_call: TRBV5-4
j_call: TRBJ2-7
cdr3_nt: TGTGCCAGCAGCGCGGGACAGGGGGCTTACGAGCAGTACTTC
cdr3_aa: CASSAGQGAYEQYF

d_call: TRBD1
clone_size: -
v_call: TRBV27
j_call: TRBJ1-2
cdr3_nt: TGTGCCAGCAGTTTATCGAATCCTATGACAGGGGGCGGCTTTGGCTACACCTTC
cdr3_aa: CASSLSNPMTGGGFGYTF

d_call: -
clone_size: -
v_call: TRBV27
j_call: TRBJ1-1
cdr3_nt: TGTGCCAGCAGTTTATCGACTTGGGGTTGGGGCACTGAAGCTTTCTTT
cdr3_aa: CASSLSTWGWGTEAFF

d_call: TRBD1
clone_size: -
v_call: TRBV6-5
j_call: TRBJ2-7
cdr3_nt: TGTGCCAGCTACGACAGGGGCCACTACGAGCAGTACTTC
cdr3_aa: CASYDRGHYEQYF

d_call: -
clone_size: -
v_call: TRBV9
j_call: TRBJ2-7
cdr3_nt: TGTGCCAGCAGCGTAGGAAGAGAGCAGTACTTC
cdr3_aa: CASSVGREQYF

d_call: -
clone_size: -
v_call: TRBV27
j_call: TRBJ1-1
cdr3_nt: TGTGCCAGCAGTTTAGGGGGTATCACTGAAGCTTTCTTT
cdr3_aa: CASSLGGITEAFF

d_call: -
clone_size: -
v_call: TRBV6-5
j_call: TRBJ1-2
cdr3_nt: TGTGCCAGCAGTTACAGCCAGGGGTATGGCTACACCTTC
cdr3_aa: CASSYSQGYGYTF

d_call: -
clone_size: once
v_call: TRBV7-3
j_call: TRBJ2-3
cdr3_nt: TGTGCCAGCAGCTTAATTGTCACAGATACGCAGTATTTT
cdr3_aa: CASSLIVTDTQYF

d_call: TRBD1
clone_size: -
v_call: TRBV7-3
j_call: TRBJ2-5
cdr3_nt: TGTGCCAGCAGCCCACAGGGGGAGGCGGGGACCCAGTACTTC
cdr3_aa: CASSPQGEAGTQYF

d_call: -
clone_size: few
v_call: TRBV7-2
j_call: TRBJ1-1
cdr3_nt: TGTGCCAGCAGCCCCTGGTTGAACACTGAAGCTTTCTTT
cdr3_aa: CASSPWLNTEAFF

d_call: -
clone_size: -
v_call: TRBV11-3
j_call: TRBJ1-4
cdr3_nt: TGTGCCAGCAGCTTCACCAGGGGTGGTAATGAAAAACTGTTTTTT
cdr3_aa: CASSFTRGGNEKLFF

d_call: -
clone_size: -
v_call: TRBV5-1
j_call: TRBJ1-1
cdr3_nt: TGCGCCAGCAGCATCGACCAGGGGCAAACCACTGAGGCGGAAGCTTTCTTT
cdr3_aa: CASSIDQGQTTEAEAFF

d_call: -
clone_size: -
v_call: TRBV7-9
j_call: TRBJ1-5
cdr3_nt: TGTGCCAGCAGCTGGGCGGGCGGAAGCAATCAGCCCCAGCATTTT
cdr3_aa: CASSWAGGSNQPQHF

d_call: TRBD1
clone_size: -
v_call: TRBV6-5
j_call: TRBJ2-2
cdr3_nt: TGTGCCAGCAGTACAGGGGGCTTGAACGGGGAGCTGTTTTTT
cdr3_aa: CASSTGGLNGELFF

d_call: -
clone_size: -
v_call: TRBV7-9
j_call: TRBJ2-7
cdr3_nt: TGTGCCAGCAGCTTAGAGTCTTGGCGCCCGAGCTCCTACGAGCAGTACTTC
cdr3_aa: CASSLESWRPSSYEQYF

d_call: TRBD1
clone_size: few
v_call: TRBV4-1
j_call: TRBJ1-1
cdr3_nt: TGCGCCAGCAGCCAAACCTCCGGGACAGATAACACTGAAGCTTTCTTT
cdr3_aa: CASSQTSGTDNTEAFF

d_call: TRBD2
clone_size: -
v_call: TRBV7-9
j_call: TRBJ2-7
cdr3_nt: TGTGCCAGCAGCTTAGACCACAGTAAAGGGACTAGCGTAGCCGACGAGCAGTACTTC
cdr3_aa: CASSLDHSKGTSVADEQYF